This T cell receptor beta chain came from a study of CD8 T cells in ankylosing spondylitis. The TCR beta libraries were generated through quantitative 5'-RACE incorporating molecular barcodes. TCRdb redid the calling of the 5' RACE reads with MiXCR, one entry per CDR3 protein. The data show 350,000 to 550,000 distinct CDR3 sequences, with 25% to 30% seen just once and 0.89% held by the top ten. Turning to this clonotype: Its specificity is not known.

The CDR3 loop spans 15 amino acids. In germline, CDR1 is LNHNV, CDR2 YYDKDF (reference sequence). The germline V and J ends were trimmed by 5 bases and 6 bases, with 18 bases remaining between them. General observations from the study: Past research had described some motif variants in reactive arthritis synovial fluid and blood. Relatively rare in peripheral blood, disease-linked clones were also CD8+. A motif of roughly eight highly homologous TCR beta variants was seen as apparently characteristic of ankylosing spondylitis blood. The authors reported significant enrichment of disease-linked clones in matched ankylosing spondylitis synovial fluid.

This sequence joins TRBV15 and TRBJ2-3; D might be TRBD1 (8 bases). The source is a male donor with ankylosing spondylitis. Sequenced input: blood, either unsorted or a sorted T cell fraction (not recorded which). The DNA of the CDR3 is TGTGCCACCAGCCTTCGGACAGGGAGGGATGATACGCAGTATTTT. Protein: CATSLRTGRDDTQYF.